The sequence of this TCR beta chain was determined in a study of blood T cell repertoires in COVID-19. Background on the study: The cDNA or gDNA used as material had been derived from T cells, B-cell-depleted T cells, or PBMCs.

Sequencing was performed with immunoSEQ multiplex PCR; in TCRdb, only in-frame clones are kept and a portion is missing. This repertoire shows roughly 250,000 clones, approximately 90% found once; its top ten account for under 2.5%. Clinical history reported by participants formed the basis on which cohorts were assigned. Each recovered donor of Cohort 3 presented with two negative PCRs, clearance, or symptom resolution. A word on this clone: At one boundary the junction diverges from the germline segment, which might be a read error.

Sample: PBMCs or T cells enriched from blood (not recorded which). This clonotype was obtained from a woman between 18 and 29 years old who had recovered from COVID-19.

The CDR3: CASSRDRGVIF. CDR3 sequence (DNA): TGTGCCAGCAGCCGGGACAGGGGTGTGATCTTC. The chain couples TRBV9 to TRBJ2-1, with 10 bases that match TRBD1. CDR1 SGDLS and CDR2 YYNGEE come from the germline V gene. CDR3 length: 11 residues. Filled out from reference TRBV9 and TRBJ2-1, the complete variable domain reads DSGVTQTPKHLITATGQRVTLRCSPRSGDLSVYWYQQSLDQGLQFLIQYYNGEERAKGNILERFSAQQFPDLHSELNLSSLELGDSALYFCASSRDRGVIFGPGTRLTVL.